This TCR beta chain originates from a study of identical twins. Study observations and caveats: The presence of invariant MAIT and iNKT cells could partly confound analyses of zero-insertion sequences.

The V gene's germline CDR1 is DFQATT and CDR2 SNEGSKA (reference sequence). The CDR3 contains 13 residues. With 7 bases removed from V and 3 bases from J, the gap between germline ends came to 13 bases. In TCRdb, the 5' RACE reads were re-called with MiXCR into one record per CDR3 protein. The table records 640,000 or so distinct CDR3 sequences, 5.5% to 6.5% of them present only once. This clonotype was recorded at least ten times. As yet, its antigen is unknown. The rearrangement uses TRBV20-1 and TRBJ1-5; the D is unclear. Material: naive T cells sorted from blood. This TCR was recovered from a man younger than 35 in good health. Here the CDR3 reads CSVAFGTNQPQHF. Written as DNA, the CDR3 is TGCAGTGTTGCCTTTGGCACCAATCAGCCCCAGCATTTT.